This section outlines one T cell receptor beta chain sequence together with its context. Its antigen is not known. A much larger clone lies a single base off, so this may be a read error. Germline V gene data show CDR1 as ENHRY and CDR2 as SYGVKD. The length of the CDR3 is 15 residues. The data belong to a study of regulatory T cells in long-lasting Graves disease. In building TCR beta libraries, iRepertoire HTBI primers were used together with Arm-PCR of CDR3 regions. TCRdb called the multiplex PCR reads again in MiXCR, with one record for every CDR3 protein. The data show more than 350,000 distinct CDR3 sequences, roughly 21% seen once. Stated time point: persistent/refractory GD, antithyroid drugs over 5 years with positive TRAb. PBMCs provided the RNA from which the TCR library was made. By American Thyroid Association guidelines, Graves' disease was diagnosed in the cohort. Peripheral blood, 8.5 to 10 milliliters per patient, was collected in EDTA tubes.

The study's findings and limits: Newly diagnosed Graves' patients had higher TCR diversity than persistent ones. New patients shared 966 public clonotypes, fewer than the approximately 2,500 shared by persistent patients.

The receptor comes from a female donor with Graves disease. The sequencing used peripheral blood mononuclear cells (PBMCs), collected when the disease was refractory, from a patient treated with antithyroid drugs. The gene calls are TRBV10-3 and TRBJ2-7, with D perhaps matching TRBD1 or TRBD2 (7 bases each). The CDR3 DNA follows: TGTGCCATCCGCGGGGAGGGGGCCCCCTCCCACGAGCAGTACTTC. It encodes CAIRGEGAPSHEQYF.